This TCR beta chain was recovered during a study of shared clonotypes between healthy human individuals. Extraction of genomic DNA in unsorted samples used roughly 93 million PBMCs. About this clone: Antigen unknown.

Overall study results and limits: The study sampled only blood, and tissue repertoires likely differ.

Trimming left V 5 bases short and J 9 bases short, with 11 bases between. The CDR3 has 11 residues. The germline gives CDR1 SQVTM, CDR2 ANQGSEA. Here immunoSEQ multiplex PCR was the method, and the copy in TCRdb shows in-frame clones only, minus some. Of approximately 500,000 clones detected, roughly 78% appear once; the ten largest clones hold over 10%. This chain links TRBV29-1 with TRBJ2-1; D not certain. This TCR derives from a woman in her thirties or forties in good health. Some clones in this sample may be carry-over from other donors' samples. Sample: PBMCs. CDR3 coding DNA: TGCAGCGTTAGGCCGTACGGTGAGCAGTTCTTC. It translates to CSVRPYGEQFF.